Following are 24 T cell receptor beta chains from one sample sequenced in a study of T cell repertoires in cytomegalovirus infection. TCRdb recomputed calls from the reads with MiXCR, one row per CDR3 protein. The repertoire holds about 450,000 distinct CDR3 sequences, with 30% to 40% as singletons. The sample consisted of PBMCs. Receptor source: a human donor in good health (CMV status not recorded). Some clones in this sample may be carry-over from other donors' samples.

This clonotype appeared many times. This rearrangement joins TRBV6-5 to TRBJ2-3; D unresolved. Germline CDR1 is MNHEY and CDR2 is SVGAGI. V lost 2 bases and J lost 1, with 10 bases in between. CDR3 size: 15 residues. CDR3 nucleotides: TGTGCCAGCAGTTACGGTGCCTTCGGCACAGATACGCAGTATTTT. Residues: CASSYGAFGTDTQYF.

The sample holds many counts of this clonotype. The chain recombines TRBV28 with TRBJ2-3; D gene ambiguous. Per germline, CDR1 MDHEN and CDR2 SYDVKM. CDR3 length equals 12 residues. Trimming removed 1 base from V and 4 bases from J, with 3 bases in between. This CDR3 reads CASSLFSDTQYF. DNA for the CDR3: TGTGCCAGCAGTTTATTTTCAGATACGCAGTATTTT.

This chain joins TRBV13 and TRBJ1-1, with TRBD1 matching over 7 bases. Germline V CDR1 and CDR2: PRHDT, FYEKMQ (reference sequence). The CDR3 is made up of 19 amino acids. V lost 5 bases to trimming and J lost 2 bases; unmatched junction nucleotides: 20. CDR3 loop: CASSLRRGHSTSKNTEAFF. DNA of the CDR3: TGTGCCAGCAGCCTCCGAAGGGGGCATTCAACTTCAAAAAACACTGAAGCTTTCTTT.

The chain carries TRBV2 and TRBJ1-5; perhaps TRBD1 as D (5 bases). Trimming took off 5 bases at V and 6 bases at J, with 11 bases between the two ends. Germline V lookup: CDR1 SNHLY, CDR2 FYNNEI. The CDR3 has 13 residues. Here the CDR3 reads CASSSGIGQPQHF. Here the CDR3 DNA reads TGTGCCAGCAGTTCAGGGATCGGTCAGCCCCAGCATTTT.

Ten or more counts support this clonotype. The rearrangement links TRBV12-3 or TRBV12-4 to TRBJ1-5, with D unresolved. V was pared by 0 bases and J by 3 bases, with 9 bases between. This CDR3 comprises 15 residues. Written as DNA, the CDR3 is TGTGCCAGCAGTTTAGCGCCCAGACACAATCAGCCCCAGCATTTT. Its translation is CASSLAPRHNQPQHF.

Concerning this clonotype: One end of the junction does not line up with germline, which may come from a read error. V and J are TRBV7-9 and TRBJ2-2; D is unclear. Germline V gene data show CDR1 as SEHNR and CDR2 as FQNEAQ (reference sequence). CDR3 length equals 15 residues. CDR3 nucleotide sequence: TGTGCCAGCAGCGTCGTGGAACTGAACGCCGGGGAGCTGTTTTTT. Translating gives CASSVVELNAGELFF.

CDR3 sequence: CASSSLGAPDGYTF. The DNA of the CDR3 is TGTGCCAGCAGCTCGTTGGGGGCACCAGATGGCTACACCTTC. V gene TRBV6-1 combines with J gene TRBJ1-2; tentative D call: TRBD1 (6 bases). Trimming left V 6 bases short and J 6 bases short, with 17 bases between. From germline, CDR1 is MNHNS and CDR2 SASEGT. The CDR3 loop spans 14 amino acids.

The CDR3, as DNA: TGTGCCAGCAGTTTGACAGGGGGCGCGAACTATGGCTACACCTTC. Translated: CASSLTGGANYGYTF. The chain employs TRBV6-5 and TRBJ1-2, with 10 bases lining up with TRBD1. The germline gives CDR1 MNHEY, CDR2 SVGAGI. The trim removed 4 bases at V and 2 bases at J, leaving 4 bases unmatched. The CDR3 covers 15 residues.

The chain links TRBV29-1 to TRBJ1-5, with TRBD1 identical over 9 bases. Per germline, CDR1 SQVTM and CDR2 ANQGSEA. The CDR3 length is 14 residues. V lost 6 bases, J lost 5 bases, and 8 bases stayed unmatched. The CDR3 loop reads CSVNGTGFHQPQHF. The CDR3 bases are TGCAGCGTCAACGGGACAGGGTTTCATCAGCCCCAGCATTTT.

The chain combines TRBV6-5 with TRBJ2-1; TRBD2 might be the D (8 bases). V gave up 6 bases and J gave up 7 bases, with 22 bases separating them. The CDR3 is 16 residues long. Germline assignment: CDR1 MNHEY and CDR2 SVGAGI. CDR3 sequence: CASSQEGAGGENEQFF. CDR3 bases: TGTGCCAGCAGCCAAGAGGGGGCGGGGGGTGAAAATGAGCAGTTCTTC.

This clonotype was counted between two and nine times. DNA for the CDR3: TGTGCCAGCAGCAAACAGGTCGGGTCTTATAGCAATCAGCCCCAGCATTTT. The encoded protein is CASSKQVGSYSNQPQHF. The rearrangement joins TRBV28 to TRBJ1-5; a weak D match, TRBD1 (5 bases). The CDR3 covers 17 residues. Germline V lookup: CDR1 MDHEN, CDR2 SYDVKM. Trimming pared 6 bases from V and 0 bases from J, leaving 18 bases between. The full variable domain, completed using reference TRBV28 and TRBJ1-5, is DVKVTQSSRYLVKRTGEKVFLECVQDMDHENMFWYRQDPGLGLRLIYFSYDVKMKEKGDIPEGYSVSREKKERFSLILESASTNQTSMYLCASSKQVGSYSNQPQHFGDGTRLSIL.

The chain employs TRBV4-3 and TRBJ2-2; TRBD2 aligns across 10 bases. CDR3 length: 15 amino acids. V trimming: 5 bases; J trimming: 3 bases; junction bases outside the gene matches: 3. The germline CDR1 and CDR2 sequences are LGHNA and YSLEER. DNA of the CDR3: TGCGCCAGCAGCATGAGCGGGGGGGACACCGGGGAGCTGTTTTTT. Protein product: CASSMSGGDTGELFF.

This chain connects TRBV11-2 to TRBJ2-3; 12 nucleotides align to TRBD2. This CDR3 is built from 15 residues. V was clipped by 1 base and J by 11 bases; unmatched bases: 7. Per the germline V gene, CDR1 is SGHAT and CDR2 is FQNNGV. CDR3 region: CASSLVASGGGVQYF. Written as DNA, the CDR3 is TGTGCCAGCAGCTTAGTGGCTAGCGGGGGGGGCGTGCAGTATTTT. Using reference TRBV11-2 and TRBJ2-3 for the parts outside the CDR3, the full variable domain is EAGVAQSPRYKIIEKRQSVAFWCNPISGHATLYWYQQILGQGPKLLIQFQNNGVVDDSQLPKDRFSAERLKGVDSTLKIQPAKLEDSAVYLCASSLVASGGGVQYFGPGTRLTVL.

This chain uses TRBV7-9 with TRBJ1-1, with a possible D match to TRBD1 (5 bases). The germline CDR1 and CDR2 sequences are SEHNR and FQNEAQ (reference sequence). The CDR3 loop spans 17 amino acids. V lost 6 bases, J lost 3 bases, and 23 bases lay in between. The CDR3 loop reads CASSFQGRGRVDTEAFF. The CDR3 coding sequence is TGTGCCAGCAGTTTTCAGGGAAGGGGCAGGGTTGACACTGAAGCTTTCTTT.

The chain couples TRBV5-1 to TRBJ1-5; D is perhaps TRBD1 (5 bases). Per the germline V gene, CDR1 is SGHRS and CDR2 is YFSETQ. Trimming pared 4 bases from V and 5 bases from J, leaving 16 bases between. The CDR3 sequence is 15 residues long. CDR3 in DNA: TGCGCCAGCAGCCCCGGGGGAGACTCCGATCAGCCCCAGCATTTT. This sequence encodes CASSPGGDSDQPQHF. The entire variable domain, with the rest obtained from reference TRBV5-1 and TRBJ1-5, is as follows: KAGVTQTPRYLIKTRGQQVTLSCSPISGHRSVSWYQQTPGQGLQFLFEYFSETQRNKGNFPGRFSGRQFSNSRSEMNVSTLELGDSALYLCASSPGGDSDQPQHFGDGTRLSIL.

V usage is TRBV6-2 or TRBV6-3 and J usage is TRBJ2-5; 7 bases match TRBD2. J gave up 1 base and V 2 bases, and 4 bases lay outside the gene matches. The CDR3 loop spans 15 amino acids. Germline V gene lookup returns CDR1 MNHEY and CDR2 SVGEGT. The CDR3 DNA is TGTGCCAGCAGTTACCAACGGACTAGCCAAGAGACCCAGTACTTC. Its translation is CASSYQRTSQETQYF.

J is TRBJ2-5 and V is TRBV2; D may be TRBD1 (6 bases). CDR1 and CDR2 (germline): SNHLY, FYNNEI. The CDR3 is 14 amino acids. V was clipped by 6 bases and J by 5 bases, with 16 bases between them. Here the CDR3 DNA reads TGTGCCAGCAGAAGCGGACAGAAGGTGGAGACCCAGTACTTC. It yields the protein CASRSGQKVETQYF.

CDR3 sequence (DNA): TGTGCCAGCAGTATGACTAGCGGGGGGACTATCTACAATGAGCAGTTCTTC. This codes for CASSMTSGGTIYNEQFF. The chain carries TRBV28 and TRBJ2-1; 13 bases are a match to TRBD2. V was clipped by 5 bases and J by 3 bases; unmatched bases: 7. The germline V gene encodes CDR1 MDHEN and CDR2 SYDVKM. CDR3 length: 17 amino acids.

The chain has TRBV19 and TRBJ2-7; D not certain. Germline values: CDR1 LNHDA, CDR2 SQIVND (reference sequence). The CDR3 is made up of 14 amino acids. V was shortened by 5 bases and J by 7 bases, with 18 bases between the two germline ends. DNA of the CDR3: TGTGCCAGTAGTCTCCCTGGGCGCTGGAAAGAGCAGTACTTC. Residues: CASSLPGRWKEQYF.

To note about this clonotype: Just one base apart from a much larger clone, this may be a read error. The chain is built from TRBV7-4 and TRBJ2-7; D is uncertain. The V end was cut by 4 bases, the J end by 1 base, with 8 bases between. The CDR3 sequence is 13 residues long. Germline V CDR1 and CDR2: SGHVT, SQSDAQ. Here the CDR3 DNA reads TGTGCCAGCAGCTGTGGGCCGTCCTACGAGCAGTACTTC. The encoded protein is CASSCGPSYEQYF.

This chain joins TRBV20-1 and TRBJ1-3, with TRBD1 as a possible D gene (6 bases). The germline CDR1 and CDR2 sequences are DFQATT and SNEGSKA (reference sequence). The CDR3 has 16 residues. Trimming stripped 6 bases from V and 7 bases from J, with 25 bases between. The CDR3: CSAYYAGQPMSNTIYF. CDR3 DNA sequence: TGCAGTGCGTACTACGCCGGACAGCCCATGTCCAACACCATATATTTT.

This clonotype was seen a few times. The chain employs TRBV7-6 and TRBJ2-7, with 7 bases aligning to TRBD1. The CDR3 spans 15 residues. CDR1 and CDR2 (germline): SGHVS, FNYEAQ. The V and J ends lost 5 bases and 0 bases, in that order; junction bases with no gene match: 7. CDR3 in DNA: TGTGCCAGCAGCCCAGTCCGGGACAGCTCCTACGAGCAGTACTTC. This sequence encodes CASSPVRDSSYEQYF.

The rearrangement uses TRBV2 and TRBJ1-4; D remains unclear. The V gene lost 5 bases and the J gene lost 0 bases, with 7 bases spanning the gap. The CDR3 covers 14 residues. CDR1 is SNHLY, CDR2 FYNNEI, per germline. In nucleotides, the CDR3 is TGTGCCAGCAGTTGGGGAACAACTAATGAAAAACTGTTTTTT. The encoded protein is CASSWGTTNEKLFF.

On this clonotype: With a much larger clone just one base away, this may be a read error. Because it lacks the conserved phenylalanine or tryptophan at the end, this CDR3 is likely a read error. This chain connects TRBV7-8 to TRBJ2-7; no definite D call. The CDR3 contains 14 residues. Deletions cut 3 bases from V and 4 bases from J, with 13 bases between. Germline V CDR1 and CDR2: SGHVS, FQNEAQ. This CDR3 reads CASSFGQERYEQYL. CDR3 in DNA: TGTGCCAGCAGCTTTGGGCAGGAAAGGTACGAGCAGTACTTA.